This T cell receptor (beta chain) was found in a study of vaccination and CD4 T cells after COVID-19. This sample's treatment: roughly 11-day PBMC culture with coronavirus spike peptide pools or control peptides (ViraFEST assay). Sequencing of DNA taken from cultured CD4+ T cells relied on the Oncomine TCR Beta short-read assay. TCRdb processed the PCR reads anew with MiXCR; each CDR3 protein has one entry. This sample yields about 15,000 distinct CDR3 sequences, of which 50% to 60% are seen a single time; around 4.6% belongs to the top ten. V lost 4 bases and J lost 5, with 17 bases in between. CDR3 length: 15 amino acids. From germline, CDR1 is SGHAT and CDR2 FQDESV (reference sequence). As concerns this clonotype: The antigen is not known.

This TCR was recovered from a human donor who had recovered from COVID-19. The sample consisted of CD4+ T cells from blood, cultured in vitro, taken before SARS-CoV-2 vaccination. V gene TRBV11-1 combines with J gene TRBJ1-1; possibly TRBD1 for D (5 bases). The CDR3 reads CASSWGDETGTEAFF. The CDR3 DNA sequence: TGTGCCAGCAGCTGGGGGGACGAAACGGGGACTGAAGCTTTCTTT.